This T cell receptor beta chain originates from a study of cytomegalovirus exposure and HLA in healthy donors. Study results and caveats: The study listed about 150 cytomegalovirus-associated TCR beta chains. A later analysis linked a missense variant in DCLRE1C to the trimming of TCR beta V and J genes.

Vbeta (60) and Jbeta (13) primers were used in the PCR. Measured with immunoSEQ multiplex PCR; TCRdb has only the in-frame clones, and not every one. The repertoire holds about 180,000 clones, with around 78% as singletons. This clone has more than one count but fewer than ten. Its specificity is not known. V was clipped by 3 bases and J by 4 bases; unmatched bases: 8. The germline gives CDR1 KGHSH, CDR2 LQKENI. This CDR3 has 15 amino acids. The chain uses TRBV18 and TRBJ1-2, with 7 bases identical to TRBD1. The TCR originated in a man between 18 and 29 years old in good health and CMV-seronegative. What was sequenced was PBMCs. Here the CDR3 DNA reads TGTGCCAGCTCACCCACGTCGACAGGGATCTATGGCTACACCTTC. It translates to CASSPTSTGIYGYTF.